The rows below give T cell receptor beta chains drawn from one sample of a study of blood T cell repertoires in COVID-19. Here immunoSEQ multiplex PCR was the method, and the copy in TCRdb shows in-frame clones only, minus some. Counted here are approximately 97,000 clones, 90% occurring once; the ten biggest clones make up 1.5% to 2%. The sequenced material came from peripheral blood. Source of these receptors: a man in his 60s with acute or convalescent COVID-19. Both conserved end residues are part of each CDR3. The D gene is left open where the match is weak. Size tells how often a clone was seen (once, few, many) or the class of an expanded clone, and some rows leave it out.

V gene	CDR3 length	D gene	J gene	clone size	CDR3 protein	CDR3 DNA
TRBV7-2	13	TRBD1	TRBJ1-1	-	CASSLTGGIEAFF	TGTGCCAGCAGCTTAACAGGGGGGATAGAAGCTTTCTTT
TRBV2	14	TRBD1	TRBJ1-1	-	CASRIQGANTEAFF	TGTGCCAGCAGGATACAGGGGGCGAACACTGAAGCTTTCTTT
TRBV19	12	-	TRBJ2-5	-	CASSIKGGNQYF	TGTGCCAGTAGTATAAAAGGGGGAAACCAGTACTTC
TRBV12-3/TRBV12-4	12	-	TRBJ2-2	-	CASSLNTGELFF	TGTGCCAGCAGTCTTAACACCGGGGAGCTGTTTTTT
TRBV6-5	15	-	TRBJ1-1	once	CASSPWAAPNTEAFF	TGTGCCAGCAGTCCCTGGGCAGCTCCGAACACTGAAGCTTTCTTT
TRBV7-8	16	TRBD1	TRBJ1-3	-	CASSYYTPGQDGVVYF	TGTGCCAGCAGCTACTATACGCCGGGACAGGATGGAGTGGTATATTTT
TRBV6-6	14	TRBD1	TRBJ1-1	-	CASRRRQGDTEAFF	TGTGCCAGCAGACGAAGACAGGGCGACACTGAAGCTTTCTTT
TRBV5-1	13	-	TRBJ1-5	-	CASSFSGDQPQHF	TGCGCCAGCAGCTTTTCAGGGGATCAGCCCCAGCATTTT
TRBV6-1	14	TRBD1	TRBJ1-1	-	CASSELTGYAEAFF	TGTGCCAGCAGTGAACTGACAGGGTACGCTGAAGCTTTCTTT
TRBV5-1	12	-	TRBJ1-2	-	CASSQDTYGYTF	TGCGCCAGCAGCCAGGACACCTATGGCTACACCTTC
TRBV7-2	13	-	TRBJ1-5	-	CASSLEQAQPQHF	TGTGCCAGCAGCTTAGAACAGGCTCAGCCCCAGCATTTT
TRBV6-5	14	-	TRBJ2-3	-	CASSPRRGPDTQYF	TGTGCCAGCAGTCCAAGGCGGGGTCCAGATACGCAGTATTTT
TRBV2	15	-	TRBJ1-3	-	CASSEADRSGNTIYF	TGTGCCAGCAGTGAAGCTGACAGATCTGGAAACACCATATATTTT
TRBV6-5	13	-	TRBJ2-3	once	CASSYMGRDTQYF	TGTGCCAGCAGTTACATGGGGAGAGATACGCAGTATTTT
TRBV6-5	15	TRBD1	TRBJ1-2	-	CASRPGQGANYGYTF	TGTGCCAGCAGGCCAGGACAGGGGGCTAACTATGGCTACACCTTC
TRBV7-2	14	TRBD1	TRBJ1-1	-	CASSLDRGRDEAFF	TGTGCCAGCAGCTTAGACAGGGGGCGCGATGAAGCTTTCTTT
TRBV9	15	TRBD1	TRBJ1-6	-	CASSPRQGQNSPLHF	TGTGCCAGCAGCCCCCGACAGGGACAGAATTCACCCCTCCACTTT
TRBV28	15	TRBD1	TRBJ1-2	-	CASSLPPGAGGGYTF	TGTGCCAGCAGTTTACCCCCTGGGGCAGGGGGTGGCTACACCTTC
TRBV10-3	15	-	TRBJ2-6	-	CAIGPPPAGANVLTF	TGTGCCATCGGGCCCCCCCCTGCTGGGGCCAACGTCCTGACTTTC
TRBV7-6	13	-	TRBJ2-3	-	CASSAYGRDTQYF	TGTGCCAGCAGCGCCTACGGGAGAGATACGCAGTATTTT
TRBV30	17	-	TRBJ2-1	-	CAWSVQVGRGSYNEQFF	TGTGCCTGGAGTGTACAGGTGGGCAGGGGCTCCTACAATGAGCAGTTCTTC
TRBV25-1	17	TRBD2	TRBJ2-1	-	CASSDPGLAGGFREQFF	TGTGCCAGCAGTGATCCCGGACTAGCGGGGGGGTTTAGGGAGCAGTTCTTC
TRBV25-1	16	-	TRBJ1-4	-	CASSAGGRSTNEKLFF	TGTGCCAGCAGTGCGGGCGGGAGATCAACTAATGAAAAACTGTTTTTT
TRBV18	17	TRBD1	TRBJ1-4	-	CASSPRPQGATNEKLFF	TGTGCCAGCTCACCACGCCCCCAGGGGGCTACTAATGAAAAACTGTTTTTT
TRBV2	13	-	TRBJ1-2	-	CASSGGGSYGYTF	TGTGCCAGCAGTGGAGGAGGGAGCTATGGCTACACCTTC
TRBV7-2	15	-	TRBJ2-6	-	CASSPRDFGANVLTF	TGTGCCAGCAGCCCACGGGACTTTGGGGCCAACGTCCTGACTTTC
TRBV10-3	16	TRBD1	TRBJ1-3	-	CAISQDRGSSGNTIYF	TGTGCCATCAGCCAGGACAGGGGCAGCTCTGGAAACACCATATATTTT
TRBV29-1	14	TRBD1	TRBJ2-7	-	CSVGRDRGAYEQYF	TGCAGCGTCGGCCGGGACAGGGGTGCCTACGAGCAGTACTTC
TRBV6-1	15	-	TRBJ1-5	-	CASSEGVGPGQPQHF	TGTGCCAGCAGTGAAGGGGTAGGGCCGGGGCAGCCCCAGCATTTT
TRBV5-1	13	-	TRBJ1-2	once	CASSLVPGEGYTF	TGCGCCAGCAGCTTGGTACCGGGTGAAGGCTACACCTTC
TRBV7-9	14	-	TRBJ2-3	-	CASSLDAGRDTQYF	TGTGCCAGCAGCTTAGATGCGGGGAGAGATACGCAGTATTTT
TRBV14	14	-	TRBJ1-2	-	CASSRGQRNYGYTF	TGTGCCAGCAGCCGTGGACAGCGAAACTATGGCTACACCTTC
TRBV5-1	14	-	TRBJ1-1	-	CASSLKQMNTEAFF	TGCGCCAGCAGCTTGAAACAGATGAACACTGAAGCTTTCTTT
TRBV3-1/TRBV3-2	15	-	TRBJ2-2	-	CASSQRAVSAGELFF	TGTGCCAGCAGCCAGAGAGCAGTATCGGCGGGAGAGCTGTTTTTT
TRBV7-8	17	TRBD1	TRBJ1-2	-	CASSSSWGQGQSYGYTF	TGTGCCAGCAGCTCCTCCTGGGGACAGGGGCAGAGCTATGGCTACACCTTC
TRBV9	14	-	TRBJ2-2	-	CASSVYSNTGELFF	TGTGCCAGCAGCGTATACTCGAACACCGGGGAGCTGTTTTTT